The 30 T cell receptor beta chains presented below share a single source sample, sequenced in a study of response to subunit inactivated influenza vaccine. MiXCR, run by TCRdb on the RT-PCR reads, gives a single entry per CDR3 protein. Of roughly 500,000 distinct CDR3 sequences in the sample, 25% were seen once. The sequences come from CD4+ T cells sorted from PBMCs, collected approximately 5 days after vaccination. The origin of the receptors is a man aged 50 or older who received an inactivated influenza vaccine.

The gene calls are TRBV6-1 and TRBJ2-3, with 9 bases that match TRBD1. Germline trimming cut 7 bases from V and 2 bases from J; bases unmatched to any gene: 7. The germline V gene encodes CDR1 MNHNS and CDR2 SASEGT. The CDR3 has 15 residues. The CDR3 DNA reads as TGTGCCAGCAACCGTGGGACAGGGTTCACAGATACGCAGTATTTT. Translated: CASNRGTGFTDTQYF.

This clonotype has only a few counts. The rearrangement joins TRBV20-1 to TRBJ1-2; TRBD1 aligns across 12 bases. Germline V gene data show CDR1 as DFQATT and CDR2 as SNEGSKA (reference sequence). The V gene end was trimmed by 6 bases and the J gene end by 4 bases; junction bases not matched to a gene: 12. The CDR3 runs 16 residues. In DNA form, the CDR3 reads TGCAGTGCACTGCCGGGACAGGGGGCCAGAGGCTATGGCTACACCTTC. Encoded protein: CSALPGQGARGYGYTF.

This rearrangement joins TRBV28 to TRBJ2-2, with 8 nucleotides matching TRBD2. The CDR3 extends over 17 amino acids. Trimming took 1 base from V and 4 from J; bases not matched to a gene: 8. CDR1 and CDR2 from the germline V gene are MDHEN and SYDVKM. CDR3 in amino acids: CASSLLLAGKGTGELFF. DNA for the CDR3: TGTGCCAGCAGTTTATTGTTAGCGGGAAAGGGCACCGGGGAGCTGTTTTTT.

The V and J genes are TRBV15 and TRBJ2-1; 8 bases align to TRBD1. J gave up 4 bases and V 3 bases, and 11 bases lay outside the gene matches. Germline loops: CDR1 LNHNV, CDR2 YYDKDF (reference sequence). This CDR3 has 17 amino acids. CDR3: CATSSPGGTGGYNEQFF. CDR3 nucleotide sequence: TGTGCCACCAGCAGTCCCGGTGGGACAGGTGGGTACAATGAGCAGTTCTTC.

This clonotype was observed a few times. In DNA form, the CDR3 reads TGTGCCAGCAGTTTCAACGTGGAGACCCAGTACTTC. Amino acids: CASSFNVETQYF. The V gene is TRBV12-3 or TRBV12-4, the J gene TRBJ2-5, with D unresolved. Trimming removed 3 bases at V and 5 bases at J, with 7 bases between. CDR3 length: 12 amino acids.

The genes are TRBV6-2 or TRBV6-3 and TRBJ2-1, with a tentative D call TRBD2 (5 bases). Trimming cost V 5 bases and J 1 base, with 15 bases left between them. Per the germline V gene, CDR1 is MNHEY and CDR2 is SVGEGT. The CDR3 length is 16 residues. CDR3 sequence (DNA): TGTGCCAGCAGTAAACCAAGACTATTATCCTACAATGAGCAGTTCTTC. Protein sequence: CASSKPRLLSYNEQFF.

At least ten counts were recorded for this clonotype. The genes are TRBV4-3 and TRBJ1-6; no definite D call. This CDR3 comprises 15 residues. V was shortened by 1 base and J by 6 bases, with 10 bases between the two germline ends. Per the germline V gene, CDR1 is LGHNA and CDR2 is YSLEER. CDR3 in amino acids: CASSQAQMGNSPLHF. The CDR3 coding sequence is TGCGCCAGCAGCCAAGCACAGATGGGTAATTCACCCCTCCACTTT.

The table lists this clonotype with many counts. CDR3 coding DNA: TGCAGTGCTAGTACGTGGGCCGGGGGCACAGATACGCAGTATTTT. This gives the protein CSASTWAGGTDTQYF. The chain is built from TRBV20-1 and TRBJ2-3, with D perhaps matching TRBD2 (5 bases). In germline, CDR1 is DFQATT, CDR2 SNEGSKA (reference sequence). The CDR3 runs to 15 residues. V shed 3 bases and J shed 1 base, with 14 bases lying between them.

A few counts support this clonotype. V usage is TRBV7-2 and J usage is TRBJ2-1; D is perhaps TRBD1 (6 bases). The CDR3 runs to 15 residues. The germline gives CDR1 SGHTA, CDR2 FQGNSA. The V gene lost 1 base and the J gene lost 7 bases, with 14 bases spanning the gap. Written as DNA, the CDR3 is TGTGCCAGCAGCTTAGGCCCAGGGGTCGAGAATGAGCAGTTCTTC. Residues: CASSLGPGVENEQFF.

This rearrangement joins TRBV6-1 to TRBJ1-6; 8 bases are shared with TRBD1. The CDR3 spans 15 residues. J gave up 14 bases and V 4 bases, and 13 bases lay outside the gene matches. From germline, CDR1 is MNHNS and CDR2 SASEGT. CDR3 amino acids: CASSGGQGPFSSLHF. The CDR3 DNA reads TGTGCCAGCAGTGGCGGACAGGGCCCCTTTTCCTCCCTCCACTTT.

In this sample, this clonotype turned up a few times. This chain uses TRBV27 with TRBJ2-1; 7 positions match TRBD2. Trimming cost V 0 bases and J 12 bases; bases outside gene matches: 8. CDR1 and CDR2 (germline): MNHEY, SMNVEV (reference sequence). The CDR3 loop spans 14 amino acids. The CDR3 spells CASSLSTLGRGQFF. The CDR3 DNA sequence: TGTGCCAGCAGTTTATCCACATTGGGGAGGGGGCAGTTCTTC.

This clonotype has just a few counts. This chain links TRBV11-2 with TRBJ2-7; D perhaps matches TRBD1 (6 bases). The germline V gene encodes CDR1 SGHAT and CDR2 FQNNGV. The CDR3 runs to 15 residues. The V end lost 5 bases, the J end lost 3 bases, and 17 bases lay between the germline ends. The CDR3 reads CASSPRRQANYEQYF. In DNA, the CDR3 is TGTGCCAGCAGCCCACGAAGACAGGCCAACTACGAGCAGTACTTC. The variable domain in full, completed from reference TRBV11-2 and TRBJ2-7, reads EAGVAQSPRYKIIEKRQSVAFWCNPISGHATLYWYQQILGQGPKLLIQFQNNGVVDDSQLPKDRFSAERLKGVDSTLKIQPAKLEDSAVYLCASSPRRQANYEQYFGPGTRLTVT.

The V call is TRBV7-2, the J call TRBJ2-3; perhaps TRBD1 as D (6 bases). This CDR3 region has 14 residues. Between the trimmed V and J ends, which lost 3 bases and 4 bases, there was a span of 11 bases. Per the germline V gene, CDR1 is SGHTA and CDR2 is FQGNSA. CDR3 region: CASSFTGLADTQYF. The CDR3 DNA is TGTGCCAGCAGCTTTACAGGGTTAGCAGATACGCAGTATTTT.

This clonotype was found many times. The chain carries TRBV5-1 and TRBJ2-6; tentative D call: TRBD1 (6 bases). V was shortened by 0 bases and J by 0 bases, with 13 bases between the two germline ends. Germline loops: CDR1 SGHRS, CDR2 YFSETQ. This CDR3 spans 18 amino acids. In DNA, the CDR3 is TGCGCCAGCAGCTTGGGGACAGCCCTTAGCTCTGGGGCCAACGTCCTGACTTTC. Protein sequence: CASSLGTALSSGANVLTF.

This chain links TRBV7-2 with TRBJ1-5; 12 nucleotides match TRBD1. CDR3 length: 16 amino acids. V was clipped by 5 bases and J by 7 bases; unmatched bases: 9. Germline CDR1 and CDR2: SGHTA and FQGNSA. The CDR3 DNA is TGTGCCAGCAGCGAGGGGACAGGGGGCTTTGGACAGCCCCAGCATTTT. Translated, it gives CASSEGTGGFGQPQHF.

The rearrangement joins TRBV3-1 to TRBJ1-1, with 8 nucleotides matching TRBD1. The V and J ends lost 3 bases and 7 bases, in that order; junction bases with no gene match: 19. This CDR3 spans 18 amino acids. Germline V lookup: CDR1 LGHDT, CDR2 YNNKEL (reference sequence). For the CDR3, the DNA is TGTGCCAGCAGCCATAACCATAATACAGGGGGATTAGAGGGTGAAGCTTTCTTT. It encodes CASSHNHNTGGLEGEAFF.

This clonotype was picked up many times. V usage is TRBV20-1 and J usage is TRBJ2-1; D is perhaps TRBD2 (5 bases). V was trimmed by 3 bases and J by 9 bases, leaving 18 bases between them. This CDR3 spans 14 amino acids. CDR1 and CDR2 (germline): DFQATT, SNEGSKA (reference sequence). The CDR3 DNA reads TGCAGTGCTAGTAGGTCGTCTAGCTCGTTTGAGCAGTTCTTC. Encoded protein: CSASRSSSSFEQFF.

In its sample, this clonotype was seen a few times. The V gene is TRBV29-1, the J gene TRBJ1-6, with D tentatively TRBD1 (6 bases). Germline V gives CDR1 SQVTM, CDR2 ANQGSEA. The CDR3 is 13 residues long. V lost 7 bases and J lost 10, with 17 bases in between. CDR3 protein: CSAQQGLGSPLHF. The CDR3 region has the DNA TGCAGCGCCCAACAGGGACTCGGATCACCCCTCCACTTT.

This clonotype appeared a few times. V and J are TRBV30 and TRBJ1-2, with unresolved D. The V gene lost 2 bases and the J gene lost 2 bases, with 12 bases spanning the gap. The CDR3 runs to 14 residues. In germline, CDR1 is GTSNPN, CDR2 SVGIG (reference sequence). This chain's CDR3 is CAWSPGAYNYGYTF. The CDR3 DNA is TGTGCCTGGAGTCCCGGCGCTTACAACTATGGCTACACCTTC. Full variable domain (outside the CDR3, taken from reference TRBV30 and TRBJ1-2): SQTIHQWPATLVQPVGSPLSLECTVEGTSNPNLYWYRQAAGRGLQLLFYSVGIGQISSEVPQNLSASRPQDRQFILSSKKLLLSDSGFYLCAWSPGAYNYGYTFGSGTRLTVV.

The chain links TRBV20-1 to TRBJ1-5; tentative D call: TRBD1 (6 bases). CDR3 length: 14 residues. V gave up 4 bases and J gave up 5 bases, with 15 bases separating them. In germline, CDR1 is DFQATT, CDR2 SNEGSKA (reference sequence). This CDR3 is CSATNNRDDQPQHF. The CDR3 DNA reads TGCAGTGCTACTAATAACAGGGACGATCAGCCCCAGCATTTT.

J is TRBJ1-5 and V is TRBV12-3 or TRBV12-4, with D possibly TRBD1 on 5 matching bases. V was trimmed by 6 bases and J by 7 bases, leaving 16 bases between them. This CDR3 has 14 amino acids. DNA of the CDR3: TGTGCCAGCAGCGTCGTAGGGACGGGGCAGCCCCAGCATTTT. This codes for CASSVVGTGQPQHF.

The gene calls are TRBV9 and TRBJ2-4; 9 bases align to TRBD2. The CDR3 contains 17 residues. With 3 bases clipped from V and 7 bases from J, the junction kept 14 bases outside the gene matches. The germline V gene has CDR1 SGDLS and CDR2 YYNGEE. CDR3 nucleotide sequence: TGTGCCAGCAGCGCGGCCCCTATAGCGGGAGAGGGGAACATTCAGTACTTC. This codes for CASSAAPIAGEGNIQYF.

The chain couples TRBV5-1 to TRBJ2-7; TRBD2 aligns across 11 bases. This CDR3 has 16 residues. V lost 3 bases and J lost 3; bases outside the gene matches: 8. Germline V gene sequence: CDR1 SGHRS, CDR2 YFSETQ. CDR3 amino acids: CASSSLAGTSGYEQYF. Here the CDR3 DNA reads TGCGCCAGCAGCTCCCTGGCCGGGACTAGCGGCTACGAGCAGTACTTC.

The CDR3 here is CASSQEMGQWGQFF. CDR3 nucleotide sequence: TGCGCCAGCAGCCAAGAAATGGGACAATGGGGGCAGTTCTTC. The J gene is TRBJ2-1, the V gene TRBV4-3, with D possibly being TRBD1 (6 bases). Germline V gene data show CDR1 as LGHNA and CDR2 as YSLEER. The CDR3 spans 14 residues. The germline V and J ends were trimmed by 0 bases and 12 bases, with 15 bases remaining between them.

This clonotype has more than one count but fewer than ten. The V call is TRBV12-3 or TRBV12-4, the J call TRBJ2-5; D is ambiguous. The germline V and J ends were trimmed by 0 bases and 0 bases, with 8 bases remaining between them. There are 15 residues in the CDR3. Here the CDR3 reads CASSLATSYQETQYF. CDR3 DNA sequence: TGTGCCAGCAGTTTAGCAACATCCTACCAAGAGACCCAGTACTTC.

The chain has TRBV11-2 and TRBJ2-1; TRBD2 matches 8 bases. Trimming removed 5 bases from V and 2 bases from J; junction bases left unmatched: 8. CDR3 size: 16 residues. Germline lookup yields CDR1 SGHAT and CDR2 FQNNGV. The CDR3 spells CASSLKREWTYNEQFF. The CDR3, as DNA: TGTGCCAGCAGCCTCAAGCGGGAGTGGACCTACAATGAGCAGTTCTTC.

This clonotype is a singleton in its sample. J is TRBJ2-5 and V is TRBV7-2; D may be TRBD1 (5 bases). CDR1 is SGHTA, CDR2 FQGNSA, per germline. CDR3 length: 15 amino acids. Deletions cut 2 bases from V and 4 bases from J, with 14 bases between. Written as DNA, the CDR3 is TGTGCCAGCAGCTTATCCCCAGGGTATAGAGAGACCCAGTACTTC. This codes for CASSLSPGYRETQYF.

This clonotype turned up a few times. This chain uses TRBV20-1 with TRBJ2-7; tentatively, D is TRBD1 (5 bases). Germline V gives CDR1 DFQATT, CDR2 SNEGSKA (reference sequence). Trimming pared 3 bases from V and 5 bases from J, leaving 8 bases between. The CDR3 length is 11 residues. CDR3 nucleotides: TGCAGTGCTAGGCTCAGGGACGAGCAGTACTTC. Protein sequence: CSARLRDEQYF.

The chain recombines TRBV11-3 with TRBJ2-7; the D is unclear. V lost 1 base, J lost 2 bases, and 6 bases lay in between. CDR3 length: 13 amino acids. The germline V gene encodes CDR1 SGHNT and CDR2 YENEEA. The CDR3 nucleotides are TGTGCCAGCAGCTTAGTATTGGCCTACGAGCAGTACTTC. This translates into CASSLVLAYEQYF.

V and J are TRBV7-2 and TRBJ2-1; D gene uncertain. The CDR3 consists of 11 residues. Between the trimmed V and J ends, which lost 5 bases and 10 bases, there was a span of 9 bases. Germline CDR1 reads SGHTA; CDR2 reads FQGNSA. CDR3 DNA sequence: TGTGCCAGCAGCCCCTTAGGGGAGCAGTTCTTC. It is translated as CASSPLGEQFF. Full variable domain (remainder filled in from reference TRBV7-2 and TRBJ2-1): GAGVSQSPSNKVTEKGKDVELRCDPISGHTALYWYRQSLGQGLEFLIYFQGNSAPDKSGLPSDRFSAERTGGSVSTLTIQRTQQEDSAVYLCASSPLGEQFFGPGTRLTVL.